The 15 T cell receptor beta chains below come from one sample, sequenced in a study of blood T cell repertoires in COVID-19 (dated by TCRdb to about 2020). The receptor library was made with the immunoSEQ multiplex PCR assay. TCRdb limited this immuneACCESS table to in-frame rearrangements with V and J called. A share of clones is missing; checked studies link under half to unresolved V genes, and the rest is unexplained. The sample table shows 70,000 or so clones, and around 90% are seen once. The ten largest make up about a tenth of the sample. The sequencing sample was made of peripheral blood. These receptors were taken from a woman aged 18-30 years with acute or convalescent COVID-19.

The chain carries TRBV5-1 and TRBJ1-4; D remains unclear. This CDR3 has 15 residues. V lost 0 bases, J lost 0 bases, and 6 bases lay in between. Germline V gene lookup returns CDR1 SGHRS and CDR2 YFSETQ. DNA for the CDR3: TGCGCCAGCAGCTTGGGGCAACCAACTAATGAAAAACTGTTTTTT. The encoded protein is CASSLGQPTNEKLFF.

The chain uses TRBV30 and TRBJ2-2, with a tentative D call TRBD2 (6 bases). The CDR3 covers 17 residues. Trimming left V 0 bases short and J 7 bases short, with 21 bases between. Germline V gene data show CDR1 as GTSNPN and CDR2 as SVGIG (reference sequence). Written as DNA, the CDR3 is TGTGCCTGGAGTGTACATTCAGGGAGGACCCAACACGGGGAGCTGTTTTTT. This translates into CAWSVHSGRTQHGELFF.

The rearrangement links TRBV27 to TRBJ1-5; D is unresolved. There are 14 residues in the CDR3. The V gene's germline CDR1 is MNHEY and CDR2 SMNVEV (reference sequence). V lost 5 bases and J 3 bases, leaving 11 bases between the germline ends. For the CDR3, the DNA is TGTGCCAGCAGTGGGCGGGATGACAATCAGCCCCAGCATTTT. This encodes CASSGRDDNQPQHF.

This chain joins TRBV6-6 and TRBJ1-2; TRBD1 might be the D (5 bases). Germline V lookup: CDR1 MNHNY, CDR2 SVGAGI (reference sequence). The CDR3 sequence is 14 residues long. V was clipped by 5 bases and J by 4 bases, with 14 bases between them. The CDR3, as DNA: TGTGCCAGCAGTCCACCCCAGGGCACCTATGGCTACACCTTC. It is translated as CASSPPQGTYGYTF.

The chain combines TRBV7-2 with TRBJ2-5, with TRBD2 as a possible D gene (5 bases). The V gene's germline CDR1 is SGHTA and CDR2 FQGNSA. V lost 6 bases and J lost 2, with 16 bases in between. The CDR3 is 15 amino acids. CDR3 DNA: TGTGCCAGCAGTCGTTTTAGCGCAAGACAAGAGACCCAGTACTTC. It codes for CASSRFSARQETQYF. The variable domain in full, completed from reference TRBV7-2 and TRBJ2-5, reads GAGVSQSPSNKVTEKGKDVELRCDPISGHTALYWYRQSLGQGLEFLIYFQGNSAPDKSGLPSDRFSAERTGGSVSTLTIQRTQQEDSAVYLCASSRFSARQETQYFGPGTRLLVL.

The rearrangement links TRBV4-2 to TRBJ1-6; TRBD1 might be the D (6 bases). Germline values: CDR1 LGHNA, CDR2 YNFKEQ. The V end was cut by 3 bases, the J end by 14 bases, with 23 bases between. This CDR3 spans 16 amino acids. CDR3 in amino acids: CASSQGRRGGSGTLHF. The CDR3 bases are TGTGCCAGCAGCCAGGGTCGAAGGGGGGGTAGTGGAACCCTCCACTTT.

The chain couples TRBV3-1 (or the pseudogene TRBV3-2) to TRBJ1-2, with D possibly TRBD1 on 5 matching bases. Germline values: CDR1 LGHDT, CDR2 YNNKEL (reference sequence). Trimming pared 0 bases from V and 5 bases from J, leaving 13 bases between. The CDR3 is 15 amino acids. The CDR3 region has the DNA TGTGCCAGCAGCCAAGATCCCAGGGATAGGTATGGCTACACCTTC. It specifies CASSQDPRDRYGYTF.

This clone occurred once. The chain is built from TRBV9 and TRBJ2-2, with a tentative D call TRBD2 (5 bases). Germline CDR1 SGDLS, CDR2 YYNGEE. The CDR3 covers 15 residues. Trimming removed 4 bases from V and 6 bases from J, with 16 bases in between. The CDR3 DNA is TGTGCCAGCAGCCCAGAACTAGATTCTTCCGGGGAGCTGTTTTTT. Translated: CASSPELDSSGELFF.

The table lists this clone with a count of one. V gene TRBV2 combines with J gene TRBJ2-7; TRBD1 aligns across 7 bases. Germline loops: CDR1 SNHLY, CDR2 FYNNEI. Trimming cost V 4 bases and J 2 bases; bases outside gene matches: 8. The CDR3 length is 15 residues. The CDR3 nucleotides read TGTGCCAGCAGTGTGGGACAGCTTGACGCCTACGAGCAGTACTTC. Translating it yields CASSVGQLDAYEQYF.

Of note for this clone: The junction does not match germline at one end; this may be a read error. J is TRBJ1-1 and V is TRBV6-5, with D tentatively TRBD1 (6 bases). Germline CDR1 reads MNHEY; CDR2 reads SVGAGI. The CDR3 length is 12 residues. CDR3 DNA sequence: TGTGCCAGCATTTACCAGGGGTTAGAAGCTTTCTTT. It yields the protein CASIYQGLEAFF.

This rearrangement joins TRBV28 to TRBJ1-5; D may be TRBD1 (5 bases). The ends were cut back, 7 bases at V and 3 bases at J, with 16 bases in the middle. Germline loops: CDR1 MDHEN, CDR2 SYDVKM. The CDR3 length is 15 residues. The DNA for the CDR3 is TGTGCCAGCACGTGGGGGGGGTCATTCAATCAGCCCCAGCATTTT. This gives the protein CASTWGGSFNQPQHF.

This chain links TRBV5-1 with TRBJ2-5; weak D call: TRBD2 (5 bases). V was shortened by 4 bases and J by 5 bases, with 15 bases between the two germline ends. The CDR3 consists of 14 residues. CDR1 and CDR2 from the germline V gene are SGHRS and YFSETQ. CDR3 sequence: CASSLRTSSETQYF. CDR3 coding DNA: TGCGCCAGCAGCCTAAGGACTTCCTCGGAGACCCAGTACTTC.

V and J are TRBV7-8 and TRBJ1-1; the match to TRBD1 covers 8 bases. The germline gives CDR1 SGHVS, CDR2 FQNEAQ. The CDR3 extends over 15 amino acids. V was pared by 5 bases and J by 0 bases, with 5 bases of the junction left unmatched. As DNA, the CDR3 is TGTGCCAGCAGCCACAGACAGGGGATGAACACTGAAGCTTTCTTT. Protein product: CASSHRQGMNTEAFF.

This chain connects TRBV20-1 to TRBJ1-2; no clear D gene. The ends were cut back, 3 bases at V and 0 bases at J, with 11 bases in the middle. The germline V gene encodes CDR1 DFQATT and CDR2 SNEGSKA (reference sequence). The CDR3 spans 14 residues. The CDR3 is CSASKTPTNYGYTF. The CDR3 bases are TGCAGTGCTAGTAAGACTCCCACTAACTATGGCTACACCTTC.

The chain joins TRBV3-1 (or the pseudogene TRBV3-2) to TRBJ2-1; 15 bases agree with TRBD2. Germline values: CDR1 LGHDT, CDR2 YNNKEL (reference sequence). The trim removed 4 bases at V and 4 bases at J, leaving 8 bases unmatched. The CDR3 runs to 18 residues. The CDR3 protein is CASSPPWTSGGEYNEQFF. The CDR3 bases are TGTGCCAGCAGCCCCCCTTGGACTAGCGGGGGGGAATACAATGAGCAGTTCTTC.